This TCR beta chain was identified in a study of T cells in Graves' hyperthyroidism and ophthalmopathy. Amplified regions were TCR beta CDR3 sequences from RNA transcripts. TCR CDR3 regions were first amplified by RT-PCR with HTBI primers. TCRdb recomputed calls from the multiplex PCR reads with MiXCR, one row per CDR3 protein. The sample yields roughly 600,000 distinct CDR3 sequences, approximately 15% seen once. Study-level findings and limits: The model made its ophthalmopathy prediction, and onset followed a median about 5.9 months later.

V was shortened by 0 bases and J by 2 bases, with 7 bases between the two germline ends. The CDR3 totals 13 residues. The germline CDR1 and CDR2 sequences are DFQATT and SNEGSKA (reference sequence). This clonotype was seen at least ten times. What it recognizes is unknown. The sequence derives from a woman in her forties or fifties with Graves' ophthalmopathy. The chain employs TRBV20-1 and TRBJ1-1, with D unresolved. Sequenced material: blood. CDR3 residues: CSARDTVNTEAFF. CDR3 DNA sequence: TGCAGTGCTAGAGATACGGTAAACACTGAAGCTTTCTTT.